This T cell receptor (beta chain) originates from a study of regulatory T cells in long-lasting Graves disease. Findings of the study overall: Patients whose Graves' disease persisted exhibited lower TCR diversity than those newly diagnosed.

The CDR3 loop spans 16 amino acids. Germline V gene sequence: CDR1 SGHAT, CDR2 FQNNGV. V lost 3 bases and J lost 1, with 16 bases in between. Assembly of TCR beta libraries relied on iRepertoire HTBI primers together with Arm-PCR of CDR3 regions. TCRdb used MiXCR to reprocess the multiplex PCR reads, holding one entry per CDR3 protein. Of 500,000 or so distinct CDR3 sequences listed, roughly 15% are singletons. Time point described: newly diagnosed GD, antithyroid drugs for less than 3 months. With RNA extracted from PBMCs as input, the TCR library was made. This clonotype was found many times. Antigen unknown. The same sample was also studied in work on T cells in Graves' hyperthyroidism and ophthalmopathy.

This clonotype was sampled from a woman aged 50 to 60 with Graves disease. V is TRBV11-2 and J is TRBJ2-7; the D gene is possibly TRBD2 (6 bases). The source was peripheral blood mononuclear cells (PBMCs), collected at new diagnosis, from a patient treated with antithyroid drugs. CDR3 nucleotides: TGTGCCAGCAGCTTTGATGGGCTAGCGCTGTCCTACGAGCAGTACTTC. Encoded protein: CASSFDGLALSYEQYF.